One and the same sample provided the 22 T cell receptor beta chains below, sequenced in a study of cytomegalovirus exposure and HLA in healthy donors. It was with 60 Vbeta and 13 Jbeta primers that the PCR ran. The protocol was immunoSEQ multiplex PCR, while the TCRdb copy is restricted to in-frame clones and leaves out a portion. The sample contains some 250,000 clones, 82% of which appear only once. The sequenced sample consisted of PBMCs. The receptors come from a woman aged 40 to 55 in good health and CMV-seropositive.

In DNA form, the CDR3 reads TGTGCCAGCAGCGTCCGGGACAGGGAAAACGAGCAGTACTTC. Its protein product is CASSVRDRENEQYF. This chain connects TRBV7-2 to TRBJ2-7, with 9 nucleotides matching TRBD1. The germline V gene has CDR1 SGHTA and CDR2 FQGNSA. The V segment lost 5 bases and the J segment 5 bases; nucleotides outside the gene matches: 7. The CDR3 sequence is 14 residues long.

The CDR3 loop reads CASSPQEYSNQPQHF. The CDR3, as DNA: TGTGCCAGCAGTCCCCAGGAATATAGCAATCAGCCCCAGCATTTT. The genes are TRBV6-5 and TRBJ1-5; D unclear. Germline CDR1 and CDR2: MNHEY and SVGAGI. V lost 5 bases and J lost 0, with 11 bases in between. The CDR3 has 15 amino acids.

The CDR3 DNA is TGCGCCAGCAGCCTGCGAATGGGGCTCGGCGACGAGCAGTACTTC. It encodes CASSLRMGLGDEQYF. The chain combines TRBV4-1 with TRBJ2-7; D perhaps matches TRBD1 (5 bases). Trimming pared 4 bases from V and 5 bases from J, leaving 18 bases between. This CDR3 has 15 residues. Germline lookup yields CDR1 MGHRA and CDR2 YSYEKL.

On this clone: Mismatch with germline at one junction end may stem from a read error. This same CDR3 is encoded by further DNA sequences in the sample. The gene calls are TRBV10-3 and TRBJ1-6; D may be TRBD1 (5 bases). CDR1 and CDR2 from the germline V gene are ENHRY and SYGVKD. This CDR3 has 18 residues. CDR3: CAISERQGLSSYNSPLHF. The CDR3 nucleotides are TGTGCCATCAGTGAGCGTCAGGGACTAAGCTCCTATAATTCCCCCCTCCACTTT.

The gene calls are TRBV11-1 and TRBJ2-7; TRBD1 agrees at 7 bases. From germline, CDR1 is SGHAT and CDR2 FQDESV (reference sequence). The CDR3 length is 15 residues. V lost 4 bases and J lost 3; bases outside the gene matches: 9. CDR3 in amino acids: CASSSAGTASYEQYF. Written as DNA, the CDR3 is TGTGCCAGCAGCTCGGCCGGGACAGCGAGCTACGAGCAGTACTTC.

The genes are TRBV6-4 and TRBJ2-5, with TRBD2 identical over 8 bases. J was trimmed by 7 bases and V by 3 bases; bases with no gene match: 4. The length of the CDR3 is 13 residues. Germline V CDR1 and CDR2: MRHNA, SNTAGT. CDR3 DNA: TGTGCCAGCAGTGAAACTAGCGGCGCGACCCAGTACTTC. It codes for CASSETSGATQYF.

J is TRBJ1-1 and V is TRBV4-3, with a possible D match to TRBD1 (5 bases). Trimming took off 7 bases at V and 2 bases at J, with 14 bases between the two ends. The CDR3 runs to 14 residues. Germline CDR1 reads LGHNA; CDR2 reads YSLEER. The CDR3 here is CASTSGGENTEAFF. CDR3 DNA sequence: TGCGCCAGCACCTCAGGAGGGGAAAACACTGAAGCTTTCTTT.

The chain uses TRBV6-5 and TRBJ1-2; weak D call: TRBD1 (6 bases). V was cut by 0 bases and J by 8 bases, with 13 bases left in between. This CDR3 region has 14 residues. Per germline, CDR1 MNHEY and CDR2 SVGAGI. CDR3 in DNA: TGTGCCAGCAGTTACTCGGCAGGGGTCAAGGGCTACACCTTC. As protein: CASSYSAGVKGYTF.

The CDR3 DNA is TGTGCCAGCAGTTGGACAGGGAGGCCCGAGCAGTACTTC. This encodes CASSWTGRPEQYF. This rearrangement joins TRBV28 to TRBJ2-7, with TRBD1 matching over 8 bases. The CDR3 is 13 residues long. Germline V gene data show CDR1 as MDHEN and CDR2 as SYDVKM. V lost 4 bases to trimming and J lost 6 bases; unmatched junction nucleotides: 5.

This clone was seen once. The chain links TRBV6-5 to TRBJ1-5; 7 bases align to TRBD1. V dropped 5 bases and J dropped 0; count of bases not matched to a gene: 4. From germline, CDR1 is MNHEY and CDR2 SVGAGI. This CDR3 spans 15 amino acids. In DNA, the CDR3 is TGTGCCAGCAGTAGGGACAGCTATAGCAATCAGCCCCAGCATTTT. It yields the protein CASSRDSYSNQPQHF.

CDR3 region: CASKTGVRVNSPLHF. The CDR3 DNA follows: TGTGCCAGCAAGACAGGGGTCCGGGTTAATTCACCCCTCCACTTT. The V and J genes are TRBV6-1 and TRBJ1-6; 8 bases agree with TRBD1. V dropped 7 bases and J dropped 6; count of bases not matched to a gene: 8. CDR3 size: 15 residues. Looked up from germline, CDR1 is MNHNS and CDR2 is SASEGT.

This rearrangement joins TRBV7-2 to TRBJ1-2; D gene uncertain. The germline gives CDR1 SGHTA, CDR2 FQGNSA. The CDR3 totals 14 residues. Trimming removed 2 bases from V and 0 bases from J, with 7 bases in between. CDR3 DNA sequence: TGTGCCAGCAGCTTATCGCGGCCTAACTATGGCTACACCTTC. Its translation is CASSLSRPNYGYTF.

The CDR3 DNA reads TGCGCCAGCAGCTTGGTACAGGGTACTCCTGGCTACACCTTC. Translated, it gives CASSLVQGTPGYTF. The rearrangement joins TRBV5-1 to TRBJ1-2; possible D gene TRBD1, 6 bases. CDR1 is SGHRS, CDR2 YFSETQ, per germline. V lost 0 bases, J lost 7 bases, and 13 bases lay in between. The length of the CDR3 is 14 residues.

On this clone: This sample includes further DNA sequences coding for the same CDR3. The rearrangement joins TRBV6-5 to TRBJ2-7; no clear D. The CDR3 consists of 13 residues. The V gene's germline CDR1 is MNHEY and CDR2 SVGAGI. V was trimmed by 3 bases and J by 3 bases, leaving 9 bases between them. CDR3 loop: CASSYSRGYEQYF. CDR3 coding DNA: TGTGCCAGCAGTTATAGTCGAGGCTACGAGCAGTACTTC.

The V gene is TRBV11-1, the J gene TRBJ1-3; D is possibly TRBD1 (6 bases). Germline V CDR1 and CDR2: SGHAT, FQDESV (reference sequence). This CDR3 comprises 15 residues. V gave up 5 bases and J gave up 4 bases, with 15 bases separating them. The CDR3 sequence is CASSLTGTSGNTIYF. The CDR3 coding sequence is TGTGCCAGCAGCCTCACCGGGACAAGCGGAAACACCATATATTTT. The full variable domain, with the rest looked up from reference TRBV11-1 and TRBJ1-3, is EAEVAQSPRYKITEKSQAVAFWCDPISGHATLYWYRQILGQGPELLVQFQDESVVDDSQLPKDRFSAERLKGVDSTLKIQPAELGDSAMYLCASSLTGTSGNTIYFGEGSWLTVV.

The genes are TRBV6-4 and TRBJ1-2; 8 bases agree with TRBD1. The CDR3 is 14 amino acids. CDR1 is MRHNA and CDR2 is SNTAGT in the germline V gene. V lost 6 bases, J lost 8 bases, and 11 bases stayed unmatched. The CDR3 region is CASSADRGLNGYTF. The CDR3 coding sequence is TGTGCCAGCAGCGCAGACAGGGGCCTTAACGGCTACACCTTC.

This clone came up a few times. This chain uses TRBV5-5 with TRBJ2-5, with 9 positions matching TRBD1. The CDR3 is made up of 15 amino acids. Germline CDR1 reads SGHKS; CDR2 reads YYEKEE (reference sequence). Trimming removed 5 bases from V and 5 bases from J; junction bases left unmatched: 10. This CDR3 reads CASRTGTGFSETQYF. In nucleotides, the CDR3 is TGTGCCAGCAGAACCGGGACAGGGTTCTCGGAGACCCAGTACTTC.

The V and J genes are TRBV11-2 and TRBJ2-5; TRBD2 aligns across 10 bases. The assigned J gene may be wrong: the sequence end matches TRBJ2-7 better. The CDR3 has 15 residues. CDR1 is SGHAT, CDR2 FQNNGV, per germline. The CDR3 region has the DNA TGTGCCAGCAGCTCCATAAGCGGGGGGGCAGCCGAGCAGTACTTC. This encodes CASSSISGGAAEQYF.

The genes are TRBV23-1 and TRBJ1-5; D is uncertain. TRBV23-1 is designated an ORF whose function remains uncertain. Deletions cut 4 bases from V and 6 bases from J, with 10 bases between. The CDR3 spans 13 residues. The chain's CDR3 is CASSRLYSQPQHF. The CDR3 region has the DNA TGCGCCAGCAGTCGCCTATATAGTCAGCCCCAGCATTTT.

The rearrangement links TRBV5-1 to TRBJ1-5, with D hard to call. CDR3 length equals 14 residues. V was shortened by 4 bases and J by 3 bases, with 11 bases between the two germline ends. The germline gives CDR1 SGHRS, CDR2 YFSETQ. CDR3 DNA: TGCGCCAGCAGCCCATCAGGTGACAATCAGCCCCAGCATTTT. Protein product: CASSPSGDNQPQHF.

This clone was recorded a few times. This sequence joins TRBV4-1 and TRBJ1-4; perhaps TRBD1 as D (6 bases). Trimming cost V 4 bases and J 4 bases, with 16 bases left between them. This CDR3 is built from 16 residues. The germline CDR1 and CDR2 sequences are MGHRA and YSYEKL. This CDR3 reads CASSLLIGTLNEKLFF. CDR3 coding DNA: TGCGCCAGCAGCCTCCTAATCGGGACACTTAATGAAAAACTGTTTTTT.

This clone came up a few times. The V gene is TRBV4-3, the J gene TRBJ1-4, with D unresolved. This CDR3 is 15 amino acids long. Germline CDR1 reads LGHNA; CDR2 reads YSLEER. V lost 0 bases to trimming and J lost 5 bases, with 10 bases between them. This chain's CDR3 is CASSQEERSNEKLFF. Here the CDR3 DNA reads TGCGCCAGCAGCCAAGAGGAAAGGAGCAATGAAAAACTGTTTTTT.